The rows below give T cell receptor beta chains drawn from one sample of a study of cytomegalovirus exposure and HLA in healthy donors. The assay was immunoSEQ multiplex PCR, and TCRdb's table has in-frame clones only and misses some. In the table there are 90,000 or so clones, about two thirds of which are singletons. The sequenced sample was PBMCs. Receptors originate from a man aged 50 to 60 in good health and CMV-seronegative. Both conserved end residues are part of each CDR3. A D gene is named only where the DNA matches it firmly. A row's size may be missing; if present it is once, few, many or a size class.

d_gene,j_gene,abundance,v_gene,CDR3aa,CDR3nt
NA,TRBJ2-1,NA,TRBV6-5,CASSYGTWAGNEQFF,TGTGCCAGCAGTTATGGGACCTGGGCGGGAAATGAGCAGTTCTTC
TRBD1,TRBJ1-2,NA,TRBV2,CASSGRQGNGYTF,TGTGCCAGCAGTGGTCGACAGGGCAACGGCTACACCTTC
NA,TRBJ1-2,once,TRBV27,CASSGAGRAAGYTF,TGTGCCAGCAGTGGGGCCGGCAGGGCGGCTGGCTACACCTTC
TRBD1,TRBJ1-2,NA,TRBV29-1,CSVTGEFFHGYTF,TGCAGCGTGACAGGGGAATTCTTCCATGGCTACACCTTC
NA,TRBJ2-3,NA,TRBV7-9,CASSPLMEAGSTDTQYF,TGTGCCAGCAGCCCCCTCATGGAGGCTGGTAGCACAGATACGCAGTATTTT
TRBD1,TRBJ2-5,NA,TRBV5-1,CASSWGTGEETQYF,TGCGCCAGCAGCTGGGGGACAGGGGAAGAGACCCAGTACTTC
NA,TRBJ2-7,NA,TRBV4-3,CASSRAVGGYEQYF,TGCGCCAGCAGCCGGGCCGTCGGGGGCTACGAGCAGTACTTC
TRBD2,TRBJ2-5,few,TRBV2,CASSEASGGRETQYF,TGTGCCAGCAGTGAAGCGAGCGGGGGCCGGGAGACCCAGTACTTC
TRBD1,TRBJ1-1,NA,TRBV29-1,CSARQGWGTEAFF,TGCAGCGCAAGACAGGGTTGGGGGACTGAAGCTTTCTTT
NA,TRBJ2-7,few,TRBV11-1,CASSRDYEQYF,TGTGCCAGCAGTCGGGACTACGAGCAGTACTTC
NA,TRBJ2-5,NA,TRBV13,CASSRVETQYF,TGTGCCAGCAGCCGGGTTGAGACCCAGTACTTC
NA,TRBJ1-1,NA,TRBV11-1,CASSPGQMTEAFF,TGTGCCAGCAGCCCCGGACAGATGACTGAAGCTTTCTTT
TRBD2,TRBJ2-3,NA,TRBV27,CASSLRGLPYTDTQYF,TGTGCCAGCAGTTTACGGGGACTACCATACACAGATACGCAGTATTTT
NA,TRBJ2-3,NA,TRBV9,CASSVATTSSTDTQYF,TGTGCCAGCAGCGTAGCGACTACCTCTAGCACAGATACGCAGTATTTT
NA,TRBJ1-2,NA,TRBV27,CASSFRSREGGYTF,TGTGCCAGCAGTTTTCGTTCCAGGGAGGGTGGCTACACCTTC
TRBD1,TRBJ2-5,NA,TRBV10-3,CAISGQGETQYF,TGTGCCATCAGTGGACAGGGGGAGACCCAGTACTTC
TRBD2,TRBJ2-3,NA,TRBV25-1,CASSELAGATTDTQYF,TGTGCCAGCAGTGAATTAGCGGGAGCGACCACAGATACGCAGTATTTT
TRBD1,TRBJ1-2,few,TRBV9,CASSVGWGQNGYTF,TGTGCCAGCAGCGTAGGTTGGGGACAGAATGGCTACACCTTC
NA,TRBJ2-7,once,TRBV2,CASSGIVRYEQYF,TGTGCCAGCAGTGGAATAGTCCGCTACGAGCAGTACTTC
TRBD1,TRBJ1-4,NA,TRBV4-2,CASSQGDRTNEKLFF,TGTGCCAGCAGCCAAGGGGACAGAACTAATGAAAAACTGTTTTTT
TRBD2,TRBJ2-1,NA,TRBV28,CASRGTSGDRSYNEQFF,TGTGCCAGCAGAGGGACTAGCGGGGACCGCTCCTACAATGAGCAGTTCTTC
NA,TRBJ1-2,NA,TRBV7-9,CASSLAPRLYNYGYTF,TGTGCCAGCAGCTTAGCCCCGCGTTTGTATAACTATGGCTACACCTTC
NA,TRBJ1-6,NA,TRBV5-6,CASSLDGGSPLHF,TGTGCCAGCAGCTTGGACGGGGGTTCACCCCTCCACTTT
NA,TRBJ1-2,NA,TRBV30,CAWSVDIRTRYGYTF,TGTGCCTGGAGTGTCGATATAAGGACACGCTATGGCTACACCTTC
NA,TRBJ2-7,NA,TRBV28,CASSVPGHYEQYF,TGTGCCAGCAGTGTGCCGGGACACTACGAGCAGTACTTC
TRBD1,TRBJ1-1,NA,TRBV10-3,CAISESTGGTEAFF,TGTGCCATCAGTGAGTCGACAGGGGGTACTGAAGCTTTCTTT
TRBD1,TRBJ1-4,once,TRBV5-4,CASSSGQGNEKLFF,TGTGCCAGCAGCTCGGGACAGGGGAATGAAAAACTGTTTTTT
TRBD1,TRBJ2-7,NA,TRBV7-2,CASSPRTRQGYEQYF,TGTGCCAGCAGCCCCCGAACGAGACAGGGGTACGAGCAGTACTTC
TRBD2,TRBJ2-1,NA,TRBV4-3,CASSHWSSGTYNEQFF,TGCGCCAGCAGCCATTGGTCTAGCGGCACCTACAATGAGCAGTTCTTC
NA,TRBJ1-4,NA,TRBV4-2,CASSRPSGEGEKLFF,TGTGCCAGCAGCCGACCATCAGGGGAGGGGGAAAAACTGTTTTTT
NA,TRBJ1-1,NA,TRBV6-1,CASVETRGEAFF,TGTGCCAGCGTCGAGACCCGCGGTGAAGCTTTCTTT
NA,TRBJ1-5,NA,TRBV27,CASSPGRAGEQPQHF,TGTGCCAGCAGCCCGGGGAGGGCGGGAGAGCAGCCCCAGCATTTT
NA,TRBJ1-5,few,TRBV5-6,CASSLVGRGADQPQHF,TGTGCCAGCAGCTTGGTAGGGAGGGGCGCAGATCAGCCCCAGCATTTT
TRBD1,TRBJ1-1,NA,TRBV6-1,CASNIDRGTEAFF,TGTGCCAGCAACATAGACAGGGGTACTGAAGCTTTCTTT
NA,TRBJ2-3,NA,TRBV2,CASSVGGIADTQYF,TGTGCCAGCAGTGTGGGGGGAATAGCAGATACGCAGTATTTT
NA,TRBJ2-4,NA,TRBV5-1,CASSLAGGGKNIQYF,TGCGCCAGCAGCTTGGCAGGAGGAGGCAAAAACATTCAGTACTTC
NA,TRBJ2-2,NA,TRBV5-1,CASSLDPSGELFF,TGCGCCAGCAGCCTAGACCCCTCCGGGGAGCTGTTTTTT
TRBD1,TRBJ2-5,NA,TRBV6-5,CASRNLGQGASEYF,TGTGCCAGCAGAAACCTGGGACAGGGGGCTTCCGAGTACTTC
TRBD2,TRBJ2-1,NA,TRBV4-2,CASSLVWGGTDEQFF,TGTGCCAGCAGCCTAGTCTGGGGGGGGACGGATGAGCAGTTCTTC
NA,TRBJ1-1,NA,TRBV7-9,CASSLTLNTEAFF,TGTGCCAGCAGCTTAACACTGAACACTGAAGCTTTCTTT
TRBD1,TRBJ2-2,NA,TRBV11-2,CASSLGQGAVTGELFF,TGTGCCAGCAGCTTAGGACAGGGGGCGGTCACCGGGGAGCTGTTTTTT
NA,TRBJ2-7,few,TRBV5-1,CASSLEGHGQYF,TGCGCCAGCAGCTTGGAGGGACACGGGCAGTACTTC
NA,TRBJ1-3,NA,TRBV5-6,CASSLTKPYSGNTIYF,TGTGCCAGCAGCTTGACCAAACCCTACTCTGGAAACACCATATATTTT
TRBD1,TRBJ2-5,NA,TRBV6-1,CASSLTGGLETQYF,TGTGCCAGCAGCTTGACAGGGGGCTTAGAGACCCAGTACTTC
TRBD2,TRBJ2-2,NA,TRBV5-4,CASSAGLAGAVTGELFF,TGTGCCAGCAGCGCGGGACTAGCGGGAGCGGTCACCGGGGAGCTGTTTTTT
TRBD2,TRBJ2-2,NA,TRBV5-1,CASSLGLAGDRDTGELFF,TGCGCCAGCAGCTTGGGACTAGCGGGAGATCGGGACACCGGGGAGCTGTTTTTT